This TCR beta chain was identified during a study of shared clonotypes between healthy human individuals. The wider study: Donors, aged 18 to 49, were a couple of women and three men.

Study-level results: Estimated clonotype richness was generally higher in naive than memory subsets.

There are 16 residues in the CDR3. In germline, CDR1 is SGHDT, CDR2 YYEEEE. Germline trimming cut 2 bases from V and 5 bases from J; bases unmatched to any gene: 10. About this clone: As yet, its antigen is unknown.

Method: immunoSEQ multiplex PCR; TCRdb's copy keeps in-frame clones and lacks some. The top ten hold roughly 0.83% of the sample, which has around 1,100,000 clones, about 72% seen once. What was sequenced was memory CD4+ T cells from PBMCs. Noted subset: CD45RA-negative fraction. The chain combines TRBV5-6 with TRBJ2-5; 9 bases are a match to TRBD2. This clonotype was sampled from a man aged 18-30 years in good health. Some clones in this sample may be carry-over from other donors' samples. The CDR3 here is CASSLVISGGSETQYF. CDR3 bases: TGTGCCAGCAGCTTAGTAATTAGCGGGGGAAGCGAGACCCAGTACTTC. The full variable domain, rest sourced from reference TRBV5-6 and TRBJ2-5, is DAGVTQSPTHLIKTRGQQVTLRCSPKSGHDTVSWYQQALGQGPQFIFQYYEEEERQRGNFPDRFSGHQFPNYSSELNVNALLLGDSALYLCASSLVISGGSETQYFGPGTRLLVL.